A selection of T cell receptor beta chains follows, all from one sample in a study of blood T cell repertoires in COVID-19. Profiling relied on immunoSEQ multiplex PCR, and the TCRdb table lists in-frame clones only, not all of them. The table shows about 73,000 clones, with roughly 84% occurring only once. Sequencing was performed on peripheral blood. The source is an elderly man with active or convalescent COVID-19. CDR3s include the opening cysteine and the closing phenylalanine or tryptophan. A D gene is named only where the DNA matches it firmly. Where a row states a size, it is once, few, many or the class of an expanded clone; other rows omit it.

clone_size j_call v_call d_call cdr3_aa cdr3_nt
- TRBJ2-4 TRBV3-1/TRBV3-2 - CASSLGQYF TGTGCCAGCAGCCTCGGGCAGTACTTC
- TRBJ1-1 TRBV5-1 - CASSLTGRRGNTEAFF TGCGCCAGCAGCTTGACAGGGAGACGCGGAAACACTGAAGCTTTCTTT
- TRBJ2-3 TRBV5-1 - CASSHTDTQYF TGCGCCAGCAGCCACACAGATACGCAGTATTTT
few TRBJ1-4 TRBV28 - CASSRRREKLFF TGTGCCAGCAGCCGTCGGAGGGAAAAACTGTTTTTT
- TRBJ2-7 TRBV6-5 TRBD1 CASNSQGTGEQYF TGTGCCAGCAACTCACAGGGGACAGGCGAGCAGTACTTC
- TRBJ2-2 TRBV19 - CASSIFPDRITGELFF TGTGCCAGTAGTATATTCCCGGACAGAATCACCGGGGAGCTGTTTTTT
- TRBJ2-1 TRBV19 TRBD2 CASSRASGTSSYNEQFF TGTGCCAGTAGTCGGGCTAGCGGGACGAGCTCCTACAATGAGCAGTTCTTC
- TRBJ2-1 TRBV11-2 - CASSLGLSGEQFF TGTGCCAGCAGCTTAGGGCTATCGGGGGAGCAGTTCTTC
once TRBJ2-3 TRBV6-2/TRBV6-3 TRBD2 CASSRTSGRSDTQYF TGTGCCAGCAGCCGGACTAGCGGGAGGTCAGATACGCAGTATTTT
- TRBJ2-2 TRBV5-1 TRBD1 CASSLEGAVSTGELFF TGCGCCAGCAGCTTGGAGGGGGCGGTTTCCACCGGGGAGCTGTTTTTT
- TRBJ2-1 TRBV24-1 TRBD2 CATSGATSGTNEQFF TGTGCCACCAGTGGTGCGACTAGCGGAACCAATGAGCAGTTCTTC
once TRBJ2-1 TRBV4-2 - CASSFRQGNEQFF TGTGCCAGCAGCTTCAGGCAGGGCAATGAGCAGTTCTTC
- TRBJ2-5 TRBV7-2 TRBD1 CASSLAVSGTGGFQETQYF TGTGCCAGCAGCTTAGCAGTGAGTGGGACAGGGGGTTTCCAAGAGACCCAGTACTTC
- TRBJ2-2 TRBV4-3 - CASSQDRGFGELFF TGCGCCAGCAGCCAAGATAGGGGTTTCGGGGAGCTGTTTTTT
few TRBJ1-1 TRBV7-2 - CASSLFAGAEAFF TGTGCCAGCAGCTTATTCGCAGGGGCTGAAGCTTTCTTT
- TRBJ2-7 TRBV11-3 TRBD1 CASSSSPGQATYEQYF TGTGCCAGCAGCTCCTCCCCGGGACAGGCCACCTACGAGCAGTACTTC
- TRBJ2-5 TRBV11-3 - CASSFGQPQETQYF TGTGCCAGCAGCTTCGGACAACCCCAAGAGACCCAGTACTTC
- TRBJ2-7 TRBV7-2 - CASSPGTWIYEQYF TGTGCCAGCAGCCCCGGGACTTGGATCTACGAGCAGTACTTC
- TRBJ1-2 TRBV5-1 TRBD1 CASSPGQALYGYTF TGCGCCAGCAGCCCGGGACAGGCCCTCTATGGCTACACCTTC
once TRBJ1-2 TRBV5-5 TRBD1 CASSWTGDYGYTF TGTGCCAGCAGCTGGACAGGAGACTATGGCTACACCTTC
- TRBJ2-1 TRBV6-2/TRBV6-3 TRBD1 CASSSLRTGSYNEQFF TGTGCCAGCAGTTCGCTCCGGACAGGTTCCTACAATGAGCAGTTCTTC
- TRBJ1-4 TRBV4-1 TRBD1 CASSHGQGGTRTNEKLFF TGCGCCAGCAGCCACGGACAGGGAGGCACTCGAACTAATGAAAAACTGTTTTTT
- TRBJ2-7 TRBV29-1 - CSVVTAYEQYF TGCAGCGTTGTCACAGCCTACGAGCAGTACTTC
- TRBJ2-5 TRBV15 TRBD1 CATSRDLTGIGETQYF TGTGCCACCAGCAGAGATCTGACAGGGATCGGAGAGACCCAGTACTTC
- TRBJ1-2 TRBV7-8 - CASSLGGNYGYTF TGTGCCAGCAGCTTGGGGGGTAACTATGGCTACACCTTC
- TRBJ2-3 TRBV12-5 - CASGSRGGSDTQYF TGTGCTAGTGGTTCCCGAGGGGGATCAGATACGCAGTATTTT
- TRBJ1-6 TRBV6-2/TRBV6-3 - CASSHRTGVSPLHF TGTGCCAGCAGTCACCGCACGGGAGTGTCACCCCTCCACTTT